This TCR beta chain was documented in a study of T cells in Graves' hyperthyroidism and ophthalmopathy. Study observations and caveats: Most thyroid clonotypes that were expanded above 0.001 also turned up in blood. A 13 V-J signature model discriminated ophthalmopathy versus stable hyperthyroidism.

RNA transcripts yielded amplified TCR beta CDR3 regions. The HTBI set primed first-round TCR CDR3 RT-PCR. TCRdb re-derived calls from the multiplex PCR reads in MiXCR, one entry per CDR3 protein. The sample holds 300,000 to 400,000 distinct CDR3 sequences, around a sixth seen once. Patients showing uncontrolled infection, other autoimmune disease, pregnancy or lactation were ineligible. Germline V gene sequence: CDR1 ENHRY, CDR2 SYGVKD. The CDR3 consists of 15 residues. V was cut by 2 bases and J by 0 bases, with 10 bases left in between. In regard to this clonotype: The antigen is not known.

This clonotype originated in a man between 18 and 35 years old with Graves' ophthalmopathy. The rearrangement joins TRBV10-3 to TRBJ1-1; D perhaps matches TRBD1 (6 bases). Sequencing was carried out using blood. The CDR3 coding sequence is TGTGCCATCAGTGAGGGGGGCGGATTGAACACTGAAGCTTTCTTT. This codes for CAISEGGGLNTEAFF.